The 11 T cell receptor beta chains reported below all come from one sample, sequenced in a study of tumour-infiltrating T cells in Burkitt lymphoma (dated by TCRdb to the early 2020s). The method behind the library was the immunoSEQ multiplex PCR assay. The clones in this table, taken by TCRdb from immuneACCESS, are in-frame only. Not every clone is retained; where verified, under half of the shortfall comes from an unresolved V gene, and the cause of the rest is unknown. For this sample there are roughly 15,000 clones; approximately 30% appear just once. Clones ranked in the top ten supply 6.2% of the sample. The sample comprised tumor tissue. The receptors here all came from a human donor with diffuse large B-cell lymphoma.

V and J are TRBV5-1 and TRBJ2-3; 11 positions agree with TRBD2. The V gene end was trimmed by 3 bases and the J gene end by 1 base; junction bases not matched to a gene: 4. CDR1 is SGHRS, CDR2 YFSETQ, per germline. The CDR3 spans 16 residues. This chain's CDR3 is CASSSFSGRGTDTQYF. CDR3 in DNA: TGCGCCAGCAGCTCCTTTAGCGGGAGGGGCACAGATACGCAGTATTTT.

The chain joins TRBV7-3 to TRBJ2-6; D gene uncertain. The CDR3 has 14 residues. The germline V and J ends were trimmed by 5 bases and 1 base, with 6 bases remaining between them. Germline values: CDR1 SGHTA, CDR2 FQGTGA. CDR3 in DNA: TGTGCCAGCAGCCCTGATTCTGGGGCCAACGTCCTGACTTTC. Protein: CASSPDSGANVLTF.

This clone showed up just a few times. CDR3 nucleotides: TGTGCCATCAGTGAGTCGGCTAGCGGCTACAATGAGCAGTTCTTC. Its protein product is CAISESASGYNEQFF. J is TRBJ2-1 and V is TRBV10-3, with 7 bases aligning to TRBD2. V shed 0 bases, J shed 3 bases, and the junction held 2 bases outside the gene matches. CDR3 length: 15 amino acids. Per the germline V gene, CDR1 is ENHRY and CDR2 is SYGVKD.

This clone is categorized as medium-sized (0.01 to 0.1%). J is TRBJ2-7 and V is TRBV7-2; 8 bases fit TRBD1. Germline CDR1 and CDR2: SGHTA and FQGNSA. The CDR3 consists of 16 residues. V lost 0 bases, J lost 4 bases, and 8 bases stayed unmatched. The CDR3 region has the DNA TGTGCCAGCAGCTTAGCGGGTACAGGGGGTGTTTACGAGCAGTACTTC. Encoded protein: CASSLAGTGGVYEQYF. The variable domain in full, completed from reference TRBV7-2 and TRBJ2-7, reads GAGVSQSPSNKVTEKGKDVELRCDPISGHTALYWYRQSLGQGLEFLIYFQGNSAPDKSGLPSDRFSAERTGGSVSTLTIQRTQQEDSAVYLCASSLAGTGGVYEQYFGPGTRLTVT.

The V and J genes are TRBV9 and TRBJ2-2, with D uncertain. Trimming pared 5 bases from V and 0 bases from J, leaving 11 bases between. The germline CDR1 and CDR2 sequences are SGDLS and YYNGEE. The CDR3 is 15 residues long. DNA for the CDR3: TGTGCCAGCAGGGGTGGGCTAGCGAACACCGGGGAGCTGTTTTTT. This codes for CASRGGLANTGELFF.

This chain uses TRBV19 with TRBJ2-2; D might be TRBD1 (5 bases). Trimming shortened V by 6 bases and J by 7 bases, and 18 bases separated the two germline ends. The CDR3 runs 15 residues. Germline V gene lookup returns CDR1 LNHDA and CDR2 SQIVND (reference sequence). This CDR3 is CASRIRGVIDGELFF. CDR3 in DNA: TGTGCCAGTAGAATAAGGGGCGTGATAGACGGGGAGCTGTTTTTT.

J is TRBJ1-3 and V is TRBV7-9, with 8 bases aligning to TRBD1. Trimming took 5 bases from V and 0 from J; bases not matched to a gene: 9. Germline CDR1 and CDR2: SEHNR and FQNEAQ (reference sequence). The CDR3 sequence is 17 residues long. The CDR3 DNA follows: TGTGCCAGCAGCGGTATCGGGGACAGGTACTCTGGAAACACCATATATTTT. Translation: CASSGIGDRYSGNTIYF. Together with reference TRBV7-9 and TRBJ1-3, the CDR3 gives the full variable domain: DTGVSQNPRHKITKRGQNVTFRCDPISEHNRLYWYRQTLGQGPEFLTYFQNEAQLEKSRLLSDRFSAERPKGSFSTLEIQRTEQGDSAMYLCASSGIGDRYSGNTIYFGEGSWLTVV.

CDR3 loop: CASSEQGQGTNSPLHF. DNA for the CDR3: TGTGCCAGCAGTGAACAGGGACAGGGTACGAATTCACCCCTCCACTTT. The V and J genes are TRBV6-1 and TRBJ1-6, with 9 bases that match TRBD1. Unmatched junction bases numbered 6, after V lost 2 bases and J lost 7 bases. Per germline, CDR1 MNHNS and CDR2 SASEGT. The length of the CDR3 is 16 residues.

J is TRBJ2-3 and V is TRBV13, with D perhaps given as TRBD1 or TRBD2 (5 bases each). Between the trimmed V and J ends, which lost 5 bases and 1 base, there was a span of 13 bases. CDR1 PRHDT and CDR2 FYEKMQ come from the germline V gene (reference sequence). The length of the CDR3 is 15 residues. In DNA, the CDR3 is TGTGCCAGCAGCCTTTTAGTGGGGGGCACAGATACGCAGTATTTT. As protein: CASSLLVGGTDTQYF.

This clone has a handful of counts. CDR3 region: CASSPRRGTPYYEQYF. The CDR3 DNA sequence: TGTGCCAGCAGCCCGAGGAGGGGCACCCCCTACTACGAGCAGTACTTC. The rearrangement uses TRBV13 and TRBJ2-7; perhaps TRBD2 as D (6 bases). V shed 5 bases and J shed 3 bases, with 20 bases lying between them. The CDR3 is 16 amino acids. Germline CDR1 and CDR2: PRHDT and FYEKMQ (reference sequence).

The rearrangement joins TRBV5-1 to TRBJ2-7, with a weak D call TRBD1 (6 bases). V lost 7 bases to trimming and J lost 6 bases, with 17 bases between them. The germline V gene has CDR1 SGHRS and CDR2 YFSETQ. This CDR3 has 13 amino acids. The CDR3 is CASRQATSGEQYF. CDR3 coding DNA: TGCGCCAGCCGACAGGCGACATCCGGCGAGCAGTACTTC.